The 12 T cell receptor beta chains presented below share a single source sample, sequenced in a study of OX40 agonist ivuxolimab in advanced cancers. Assay used: immunoSEQ multiplex PCR; TCRdb lists only in-frame clones, some missing. The data contain around 80,000 clones, around 90% of them seen just once; the ten biggest clones take up about 0.61%. Sequencing used CD4+ or CD8+ T cells sorted from blood, obtained in a trial of the OX40 agonist ivuxolimab. The receptors derive from an adult with an advanced solid tumor such as melanoma, head and neck, liver or kidney cancer.

This rearrangement joins TRBV5-4 to TRBJ2-1; 8 bases fit TRBD2. The CDR3 totals 15 residues. CDR1 and CDR2 from the germline V gene are SGHNT and YYREEE (reference sequence). J gave up 4 bases and V 0 bases, and 3 bases lay outside the gene matches. CDR3 DNA sequence: TGTGCCAGCAGCTTGGCATCGGGGGGGTACAATGAGCAGTTCTTC. It encodes CASSLASGGYNEQFF.

This clone appeared once. CDR3 nucleotides: TGTGCCAGCAGCTTGGCCGTAGGGACGACTGAAAAACTGTTTTTT. It codes for CASSLAVGTTEKLFF. The rearrangement joins TRBV5-6 to TRBJ1-4, with D perhaps matching TRBD1 (5 bases). Trimming pared 0 bases from V and 7 bases from J, leaving 13 bases between. The germline V gene has CDR1 SGHDT and CDR2 YYEEEE. The CDR3 is 15 residues long.

The chain has TRBV5-6 and TRBJ2-6; no reliable D call. V lost 2 bases and J 0 bases, leaving 6 bases between the germline ends. Per germline, CDR1 SGHDT and CDR2 YYEEEE. This CDR3 has 15 residues. The CDR3 sequence is CASSFTSSGANVLTF. The DNA for the CDR3 is TGTGCCAGCAGCTTTACAAGCTCTGGGGCCAACGTCCTGACTTTC.

The genes are TRBV2 and TRBJ2-7; D may be TRBD2 (6 bases). CDR1 and CDR2 from the germline V gene are SNHLY and FYNNEI. The CDR3 runs to 12 residues. Trimming left V 2 bases short and J 6 bases short, with 8 bases between. CDR3 sequence reads: CASSETGGEQYF. The CDR3, as DNA: TGTGCCAGCAGTGAAACCGGGGGCGAGCAGTACTTC.

V is TRBV6-1 and J is TRBJ1-1; D gene uncertain. The CDR3 has 14 residues. Looked up from germline, CDR1 is MNHNS and CDR2 is SASEGT. Between the trimmed V and J ends, which lost 2 bases and 0 bases, there was a span of 7 bases. Written as DNA, the CDR3 is TGTGCCAGCAGTGAATTCGGAGTGAACACTGAAGCTTTCTTT. This gives the protein CASSEFGVNTEAFF.

The genes are TRBV5-1 and TRBJ1-2, with 7 bases lining up with TRBD1. V lost 2 bases, J lost 5 bases, and 12 bases stayed unmatched. This CDR3 contains 16 residues. Germline V gene data show CDR1 as SGHRS and CDR2 as YFSETQ. Here the CDR3 reads CASSFYPGGVRYGYTF. The DNA for the CDR3 is TGCGCCAGCAGCTTCTACCCAGGGGGGGTAAGGTATGGCTACACCTTC.

The chain employs TRBV30 and TRBJ2-7; D might be TRBD2 (5 bases). The V end lost 0 bases, the J end lost 7 bases, and 16 bases lay between the germline ends. CDR3 length: 14 amino acids. Per germline, CDR1 GTSNPN and CDR2 SVGIG (reference sequence). CDR3 sequence: CAWSVPEGAGEQYF. The CDR3 DNA is TGTGCCTGGAGTGTACCTGAGGGAGCTGGAGAGCAGTACTTC.

The V gene is TRBV10-3, the J gene TRBJ1-3; perhaps TRBD1 as D (6 bases). Looked up from germline, CDR1 is ENHRY and CDR2 is SYGVKD. The length of the CDR3 is 13 residues. V was trimmed by 7 bases and J by 3 bases, leaving 10 bases between them. As DNA, the CDR3 is TGTGCCATCACCAGGGGTGTTGGAAACACCATATATTTT. Protein product: CAITRGVGNTIYF.

The chain joins TRBV11-2 to TRBJ2-7, with 10 bases matching TRBD1. From germline, CDR1 is SGHAT and CDR2 FQNNGV. V shed 6 bases and J 4 bases; nucleotides not matched to a gene: 3. There are 13 residues in the CDR3. CDR3 DNA: TGTGCCAGCAGGTGGACAGGGGGGTACGAGCAGTACTTC. This encodes CASRWTGGYEQYF.

This chain links TRBV5-3 with TRBJ1-5; TRBD1 aligns across 8 bases. TRBV5-3 is an ORF; its function is uncertain. The CDR3 consists of 14 residues. V lost 4 bases, J lost 6 bases, and 6 bases stayed unmatched. The DNA of the CDR3 is TGTGCCAGAAGCCAGACAGGGGAGGGTCAGCCCCAGCATTTT. Protein: CARSQTGEGQPQHF.

The chain recombines TRBV11-2 with TRBJ2-7; 10 bases are a match to TRBD2. CDR1 and CDR2 from the germline V gene are SGHAT and FQNNGV. Unmatched junction bases numbered 17, after V lost 5 bases and J lost 4 bases. This CDR3 contains 18 residues. Here the CDR3 DNA reads TGTGCCAGCAGCCGGATAATAGCGGGGGGACAAGGGGGTTACGAGCAGTACTTC. It yields the protein CASSRIIAGGQGGYEQYF.

The V gene is TRBV5-1, the J gene TRBJ2-7, with 8 positions matching TRBD2. CDR1 and CDR2 (germline): SGHRS, YFSETQ. The J segment lost 4 bases and the V segment lost 7 bases, leaving 13 bases of the junction unmatched. The CDR3 totals 15 residues. The CDR3 region has the DNA TGCGCCAGCTCCCGGGGGGGGAGTACTAGGTACGAGCAGTACTTC. The encoded protein is CASSRGGSTRYEQYF. Drawing the rest from reference TRBV5-1 and TRBJ2-7, the complete variable domain is KAGVTQTPRYLIKTRGQQVTLSCSPISGHRSVSWYQQTPGQGLQFLFEYFSETQRNKGNFPGRFSGRQFSNSRSEMNVSTLELGDSALYLCASSRGGSTRYEQYFGPGTRLTVT.